This is a list of T cell receptor beta chains from one sample in a study of cytomegalovirus exposure and HLA in healthy donors. The method was immunoSEQ multiplex PCR; TCRdb's version includes in-frame clones alone and lacks a portion of them. Here the sample spans 150,000 to 180,000 clones, approximately 80% being singletons. The sequencing sample was made of PBMCs. The receptors here all came from a woman in her thirties or forties in good health and CMV-seropositive. Each CDR3 is given with its conserved first and last residue. D genes are given only for firm matches. Clone size is not always given. Where it is, it says once, few, many or a class for expanded clones.

J gene: TRBJ2-1
D gene: TRBD2
CDR3 length: 16
clone size: -
V gene: TRBV14
CDR3 DNA: TGTGCCAGCAGCCAAAGACTAGCGGCGGGTTACAATGAGCAGTTCTTC
CDR3 protein: CASSQRLAAGYNEQFF

J gene: TRBJ1-4
D gene: TRBD1
CDR3 length: 15
clone size: -
V gene: TRBV19
CDR3 DNA: TGTGCCAGTAGTCGGCCGGGACAGGGTAATGAAAAACTGTTTTTT
CDR3 protein: CASSRPGQGNEKLFF

J gene: TRBJ2-1
D gene: -
CDR3 length: 15
clone size: few
V gene: TRBV5-6
CDR3 DNA: TGTGCCAGCAGCTTGTACGGGAGTGGTTACAATGAGCAGTTCTTC
CDR3 protein: CASSLYGSGYNEQFF

J gene: TRBJ2-4
D gene: -
CDR3 length: 14
clone size: -
V gene: TRBV2
CDR3 DNA: TGTGCCAGTCAGCCCCGGAGGGCCAAAAACATTCAGTACTTC
CDR3 protein: CASQPRRAKNIQYF

J gene: TRBJ2-3
D gene: TRBD2
CDR3 length: 15
clone size: -
V gene: TRBV5-1
CDR3 DNA: TGCGCCAGCAGCCCCACTAGCGGTAGCACAGATACGCAGTATTTT
CDR3 protein: CASSPTSGSTDTQYF

J gene: TRBJ2-1
D gene: -
CDR3 length: 15
clone size: -
V gene: TRBV5-1
CDR3 DNA: TGCGCCAGCAGCTTGGGGACTGGTTCCTACAATGAGCAGTTCTTC
CDR3 protein: CASSLGTGSYNEQFF

J gene: TRBJ2-5
D gene: TRBD2
CDR3 length: 17
clone size: -
V gene: TRBV5-5
CDR3 DNA: TGTGCCAGCAGCTCGGGGCCGGGACTAGCGGATCAAGAGACCCAGTACTTC
CDR3 protein: CASSSGPGLADQETQYF

J gene: TRBJ2-7
D gene: -
CDR3 length: 15
clone size: once
V gene: TRBV28
CDR3 DNA: TGTGCCACCATAAACGGGGGGCTAACCGCCTACGAGCAGTACTTC
CDR3 protein: CATINGGLTAYEQYF

J gene: TRBJ2-7
D gene: -
CDR3 length: 15
clone size: -
V gene: TRBV4-1
CDR3 DNA: TGCGCCAGCAGCCAAGACGAAGGGACACCCTACGAGCAGTACTTC
CDR3 protein: CASSQDEGTPYEQYF

J gene: TRBJ2-3
D gene: -
CDR3 length: 13
clone size: -
V gene: TRBV25-1
CDR3 DNA: TGTGCCAGCAGTGAATATTCAGCAGATACGCAGTATTTT
CDR3 protein: CASSEYSADTQYF

J gene: TRBJ1-3
D gene: -
CDR3 length: 16
clone size: -
V gene: TRBV28
CDR3 DNA: TGTGCCAGCAGTTTTCTTACAGGGAGCTCTGGAAACACCATATATTTT
CDR3 protein: CASSFLTGSSGNTIYF

J gene: TRBJ2-1
D gene: TRBD2
CDR3 length: 16
clone size: -
V gene: TRBV19
CDR3 DNA: TGTGCCAGTAGTATTACTAGCGGGAGGACAAACAATGAGCAGTTCTTC
CDR3 protein: CASSITSGRTNNEQFF

J gene: TRBJ2-7
D gene: TRBD2
CDR3 length: 16
clone size: once
V gene: TRBV5-1
CDR3 DNA: TGCGCCAGCAGCTTCGTGGGGCGGGAGGACTCCTACGAGCAGTACTTC
CDR3 protein: CASSFVGREDSYEQYF

J gene: TRBJ2-7
D gene: TRBD2
CDR3 length: 18
clone size: -
V gene: TRBV29-1
CDR3 DNA: TGCAGCGTTGAGGGAACTAGCGGGACCCCATTTCGATCCTACGAGCAGTACTTC
CDR3 protein: CSVEGTSGTPFRSYEQYF

J gene: TRBJ2-3
D gene: TRBD1
CDR3 length: 15
clone size: -
V gene: TRBV14
CDR3 DNA: TGTGCCAGCAGCCCCTACAGGGGCCTCACAGATACGCAGTATTTT
CDR3 protein: CASSPYRGLTDTQYF

J gene: TRBJ1-2
D gene: -
CDR3 length: 16
clone size: -
V gene: TRBV13
CDR3 DNA: TGTGCCACCACGGGAAGAATGGAGGGGGGAGGGTATGGCTACACCTTC
CDR3 protein: CATTGRMEGGGYGYTF

J gene: TRBJ2-5
D gene: TRBD2
CDR3 length: 15
clone size: -
V gene: TRBV7-6
CDR3 DNA: TGTGCCAGCAGCTTAGGGTTAGCGGGAGTAGAGACCCAGTACTTC
CDR3 protein: CASSLGLAGVETQYF

J gene: TRBJ2-1
D gene: TRBD2
CDR3 length: 15
clone size: -
V gene: TRBV18
CDR3 DNA: TGTGCCAGCTCACCGGGGACTAGCGGGCACAATGAGCAGTTCTTC
CDR3 protein: CASSPGTSGHNEQFF

J gene: TRBJ2-1
D gene: -
CDR3 length: 13
clone size: -
V gene: TRBV27
CDR3 DNA: TGTGCCAGCAGTACAGACCCTTTCAATGAGCAGTTCTTC
CDR3 protein: CASSTDPFNEQFF

J gene: TRBJ2-5
D gene: TRBD2
CDR3 length: 17
clone size: -
V gene: TRBV14
CDR3 DNA: TGTGCCAGCAGCCAAGAAGGGCTAGCGGGAGGATTGGGGACCCAGTACTTC
CDR3 protein: CASSQEGLAGGLGTQYF

J gene: TRBJ1-5
D gene: -
CDR3 length: 17
clone size: -
V gene: TRBV6-1
CDR3 DNA: TGTGCCAGCAGTGGGGGACTTCTGAAGGGAAGCAATCAGCCCCAGCATTTT
CDR3 protein: CASSGGLLKGSNQPQHF

J gene: TRBJ1-3
D gene: TRBD1
CDR3 length: 18
clone size: -
V gene: TRBV7-6
CDR3 DNA: TGTGCCAGCAGCTTATTGGCAGGGGGTAACCCCTCTGGAAACACCATATATTTT
CDR3 protein: CASSLLAGGNPSGNTIYF

J gene: TRBJ2-7
D gene: TRBD1
CDR3 length: 15
clone size: -
V gene: TRBV5-1
CDR3 DNA: TGCGCCAGCTCGAATCCGGGACAGGGGGCCTACGAGCAGTACTTC
CDR3 protein: CASSNPGQGAYEQYF